Listed here are 2 T cell receptor beta chains from one sample, sequenced in a study of shared clonotypes between healthy human individuals. Only in-frame clones appear in the TCRdb table, and some are missing; sequencing was by immunoSEQ multiplex PCR. The repertoire consists of 2.5 million or so clones, with around nine tenths occurring once and the leading ten covering around 0.14%. Sequencing input: naive CD4+ T cells sorted from blood. The sample's subset: CD45RA+ positively selected. These receptor sequences come from a man aged 18-30 years in good health.

This clone was found once. The genes are TRBV28 and TRBJ2-3; a possible D gene is TRBD2 (6 bases). V lost 4 bases, J lost 4 bases, and 15 bases lay in between. In germline, CDR1 is MDHEN, CDR2 SYDVKM. The CDR3 sequence is 15 residues long. CDR3 DNA sequence: TGTGCCAGCAGTTGGTCCCGCGAGCGGGCAGATACGCAGTATTTT. Residues: CASSWSRERADTQYF.

This chain joins TRBV2 and TRBJ1-3; a weak D match, TRBD1 (5 bases). The CDR3 runs 18 residues. V lost 2 bases and J 0 bases, leaving 17 bases between the germline ends. Germline-derived CDR1 and CDR2 are SNHLY and FYNNEI. Here the CDR3 DNA reads TGTGCCAGCAGTGAATCTTCCAGACAGACCCTCTCTGGAAACACCATATATTTT. It specifies CASSESSRQTLSGNTIYF.